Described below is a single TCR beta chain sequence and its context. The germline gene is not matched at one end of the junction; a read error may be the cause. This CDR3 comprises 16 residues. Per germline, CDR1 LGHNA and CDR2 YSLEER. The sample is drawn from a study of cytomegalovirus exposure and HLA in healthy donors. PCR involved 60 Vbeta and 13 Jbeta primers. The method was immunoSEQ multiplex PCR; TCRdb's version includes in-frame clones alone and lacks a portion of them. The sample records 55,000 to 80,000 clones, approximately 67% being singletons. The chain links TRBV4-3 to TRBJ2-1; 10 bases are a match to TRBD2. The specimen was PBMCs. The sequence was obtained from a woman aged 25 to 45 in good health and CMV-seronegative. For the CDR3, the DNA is TGCACCAGCAGCCAAGATTCTAGCGGGGGTAACAATGAGCAGTTCTTC. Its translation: CTSSQDSSGGNNEQFF.